The 18 T cell receptor beta chains given below trace back to one sample, sequenced in a study of T cells after yellow fever vaccination. TCRdb independently ran MiXCR on the 5' RACE reads; one entry per CDR3 protein. This table holds some 200,000 distinct CDR3 sequences, 3% to 3.5% found once. The sample consisted of CD4+ T cells sorted from PBMCs, taken 10 days after the yellow fever booster vaccination. The receptors come from a man aged 18 to 30 who received the YFV17D yellow fever vaccine.

This clonotype has a count of ten or more. The genes are TRBV24-1 and TRBJ2-3; 10 nucleotides line up with TRBD2. V shed 7 bases and J 4 bases; nucleotides not matched to a gene: 7. The CDR3 loop spans 15 amino acids. The V gene's germline CDR1 is KGHDR and CDR2 SFDVKD. The chain's CDR3 is CATSEAGGPPDTQYF. In nucleotides, the CDR3 is TGTGCCACCAGCGAAGCGGGGGGGCCACCAGATACGCAGTATTTT.

The chain carries TRBV5-1 and TRBJ1-4, with TRBD1 as a possible D gene (6 bases). The V and J ends lost 3 bases and 15 bases respectively, with 27 bases between them. Germline-derived CDR1 and CDR2 are SGHRS and YFSETQ. The CDR3 extends over 16 amino acids. The chain's CDR3 is CASSSSGGTLSQGMFF. CDR3 nucleotide sequence: TGCGCCAGCAGCTCATCGGGAGGGACGTTATCACAGGGAATGTTTTTT.

This clonotype has a handful of counts. This chain joins TRBV4-2 and TRBJ1-5; D remains ambiguous. Trimming left V 0 bases short and J 0 bases short, with 12 bases between. The CDR3 sequence is 17 residues long. Looked up from germline, CDR1 is LGHNA and CDR2 is YNFKEQ. The CDR3 sequence is CASSQDRAEYSNQPQHF. In DNA form, the CDR3 reads TGTGCCAGCAGCCAAGATCGGGCAGAGTATAGCAATCAGCCCCAGCATTTT.

The chain joins TRBV2 to TRBJ1-3; no clear D. There are 14 residues in the CDR3. V lost 8 bases to trimming and J lost 0 bases, with 11 bases between them. The germline gives CDR1 SNHLY, CDR2 FYNNEI. CDR3 bases: TGTGCCAGCTTCGCGGCAGCCTCTGGAAACACCATATATTTT. It translates to CASFAAASGNTIYF. Full variable domain (outside the CDR3, taken from reference TRBV2 and TRBJ1-3): EPEVTQTPSHQVTQMGQEVILRCVPISNHLYFYWYRQILGQKVEFLVSFYNNEISEKSEIFDDQFSVERPDGSNFTLKIRSTKLEDSAMYFCASFAAASGNTIYFGEGSWLTVV.

The chain combines TRBV3-1 with TRBJ2-5; TRBD2 aligns across 8 bases. Germline V gives CDR1 LGHDT, CDR2 YNNKEL (reference sequence). The CDR3 runs to 14 residues. The V and J ends lost 5 bases and 4 bases, in that order; junction bases with no gene match: 6. The CDR3 bases are TGTGCCAGCAGCTACGGGGGGGCCGGAGAGACCCAGTACTTC. Translating gives CASSYGGAGETQYF.

This chain links TRBV18 with TRBJ2-7; D uncertain. Germline CDR1 reads KGHSH; CDR2 reads LQKENI. V was pared by 2 bases and J by 3 bases, with 8 bases between. The CDR3 is made up of 13 amino acids. The chain's CDR3 is CASSPMANYEQYF. In DNA, the CDR3 is TGTGCCAGCTCACCAATGGCCAACTACGAGCAGTACTTC.

This clonotype was detected only a few times. The chain joins TRBV29-1 to TRBJ1-1; D unclear. CDR1 is SQVTM and CDR2 is ANQGSEA in the germline V gene. V was clipped by 2 bases and J by 6 bases, with 13 bases between them. CDR3 size: 13 residues. CDR3 nucleotide sequence: TGCAGCGTTGAATTCCCGGGAAGGGCTGAAGCTTTCTTT. The encoded protein is CSVEFPGRAEAFF. The whole variable domain, remainder taken from reference TRBV29-1 and TRBJ1-1, is SAVISQKPSRDICQRGTSLTIQCQVDSQVTMMFWYRQQPGQSLTLIATANQGSEATYESGFVIDKFPISRPNLTFSTLTVSNMSPEDSSIYLCSVEFPGRAEAFFGQGTRLTVV.

At least ten counts were recorded for this clonotype. Mismatch with germline at one junction end may stem from a read error. The chain uses TRBV25-1 and TRBJ1-4; D unresolved. CDR1 and CDR2 (germline): MGHDK, SYGVNS. The CDR3 is made up of 14 amino acids. CDR3 DNA: TGTGCCAGCAGTGCGACGAGGACTAGTGAAAAACTGTTTTTT. Its protein is CASSATRTSEKLFF.

The chain carries TRBV6-2 or TRBV6-3 and TRBJ2-3; 9 nucleotides align to TRBD1. There are 15 residues in the CDR3. Trimming took 8 bases from V and 2 from J; bases not matched to a gene: 8. CDR1 is MNHEY, CDR2 SVGEGT, per germline. CDR3 loop: CASSKGTGFTDTQYF. As DNA, the CDR3 is TGTGCCAGCTCTAAAGGGACAGGGTTCACAGATACGCAGTATTTT.

Many counts were recorded for this clonotype. The V call is TRBV9, the J call TRBJ2-1; TRBD2 agrees at 7 bases. Germline loops: CDR1 SGDLS, CDR2 YYNGEE. Trimming at V came to 2 bases and at J to 5 bases, leaving 7 bases not matched to a gene. The CDR3 consists of 15 residues. CDR3 amino acids: CASSVTAGPNNEQFF. The CDR3, as DNA: TGTGCCAGCAGCGTGACAGCGGGGCCAAACAATGAGCAGTTCTTC. Full variable domain (missing parts from reference TRBV9 and TRBJ2-1): DSGVTQTPKHLITATGQRVTLRCSPRSGDLSVYWYQQSLDQGLQFLIQYYNGEERAKGNILERFSAQQFPDLHSELNLSSLELGDSALYFCASSVTAGPNNEQFFGPGTRLTVL.

The sample holds many counts of this clonotype. This chain links TRBV7-8 with TRBJ1-1, with D possibly being TRBD1 (5 bases). Germline-derived CDR1 and CDR2 are SGHVS and FQNEAQ. CDR3 length: 14 residues. Trimming removed 3 bases from V and 1 base from J, with 9 bases in between. The CDR3 region has the DNA TGTGCCAGCAGCTTGATAACAGGGAACACTGAAGCTTTCTTT. This encodes CASSLITGNTEAFF. Full variable domain (rest looked up from reference TRBV7-8 and TRBJ1-1): GAGVSQSPRYKVAKRGQDVALRCDPISGHVSLFWYQQALGQGPEFLTYFQNEAQLDKSGLPSDRFFAERPEGSVSTLKIQRTQQEDSAVYLCASSLITGNTEAFFGQGTRLTVV.

The V and J genes are TRBV10-3 and TRBJ2-7, with 8 nucleotides matching TRBD1. CDR1 is ENHRY, CDR2 SYGVKD, per germline. This CDR3 region has 12 residues. Unmatched junction bases numbered 6, after V lost 10 bases and J lost 4 bases. This chain's CDR3 is CATRTGLYEQYF. The CDR3 nucleotides are TGTGCCACCCGGACAGGGCTATACGAGCAGTACTTC.

The chain recombines TRBV4-3 with TRBJ2-3; 15 bases fit TRBD2. Looked up from germline, CDR1 is LGHNA and CDR2 is YSLEER. J was trimmed by 4 bases and V by 3 bases; bases with no gene match: 5. The CDR3 runs 17 residues. CDR3 bases: TGCGCCAGCAGCCAGGGACTAGCGGGGGGCGGCGCAGATACGCAGTATTTT. Translated, it gives CASSQGLAGGGADTQYF.

The sample holds many counts of this clonotype. V and J are TRBV29-1 and TRBJ2-7, with 10 nucleotides matching TRBD1. The CDR3 extends over 15 amino acids. Trimming removed 7 bases from V and 6 bases from J; junction bases left unmatched: 15. Germline V lookup: CDR1 SQVTM, CDR2 ANQGSEA. As DNA, the CDR3 is TGCAGCGCAGGGAGGGACAGGGGCGGGTCGGGCGAGCAGTACTTC. This sequence encodes CSAGRDRGGSGEQYF.

This clonotype was seen repeatedly, ten times or more. This sequence joins TRBV15 and TRBJ2-1; no clear D gene. With 4 bases removed from V and 8 bases from J, the gap between germline ends came to 12 bases. Germline loops: CDR1 LNHNV, CDR2 YYDKDF (reference sequence). This CDR3 spans 13 amino acids. CDR3 nucleotide sequence: TGTGCCACCAGCAATCTTGGTACCGATGAGCAGTTCTTC. Encoded protein: CATSNLGTDEQFF.

This chain links TRBV7-3 with TRBJ2-1, with D possibly being TRBD1 (6 bases). V lost 2 bases and J 8 bases, leaving 13 bases between the germline ends. Germline lookup yields CDR1 SGHTA and CDR2 FQGTGA. The CDR3 totals 14 residues. The CDR3: CASSLEGTYDEQFF. Written as DNA, the CDR3 is TGTGCCAGCAGCTTAGAAGGGACATACGATGAGCAGTTCTTC.

V usage is TRBV7-3 and J usage is TRBJ2-1, with 14 nucleotides matching TRBD2. Trimming cost V 0 bases and J 8 bases; bases outside gene matches: 3. The CDR3 runs to 16 residues. Germline V gene data show CDR1 as SGHTA and CDR2 as FQGTGA. In DNA form, the CDR3 reads TGTGCCAGCAGCTTAACCGGGACTAGCGGGGGAGATGAGCAGTTCTTC. It yields the protein CASSLTGTSGGDEQFF.

The V gene is TRBV6-1, the J gene TRBJ1-6; D gene uncertain. Trimming shortened V by 10 bases and J by 4 bases, and 17 bases separated the two germline ends. The CDR3 totals 15 residues. Germline loops: CDR1 MNHNS, CDR2 SASEGT. The chain's CDR3 is CATQRGGRYNSPLHF. Written as DNA, the CDR3 is TGTGCCACCCAACGAGGCGGTCGATATAATTCACCCCTCCACTTT.